This T cell receptor (beta chain) was found in a study of T-cell memory formation after mild COVID-19. The germline CDR1 and CDR2 sequences are MGHDK and SYGVNS. The CDR3 length is 12 residues. For this clonotype: One end of the junction fails to match germline, which may point to a read error.

TCRdb passed the 5' RACE reads through MiXCR, listing each CDR3 protein once. Of about 110,000 distinct CDR3 sequences listed, 9.5% to 15% were seen once; the top ten hold about 27%. V is TRBV25-1 and J is TRBJ2-7, with D possibly TRBD1 on 6 matching bases. This clonotype originated in an adult woman who had mild COVID-19 (a few samples of this study predate the infection). Cell type and time point are not known. Sample: PBMCs or a T cell subset sorted from them (not recorded which). The CDR3 coding sequence is TGTGCCAGCAGTGGGACAGCCTACGAGCATTACTTC. It encodes CASSGTAYEHYF.